This T cell receptor (beta chain) derives from a study of shared clonotypes between healthy human individuals (dated by TCRdb to 2018 to 2020). For context, the study as a whole: Three men and two women, aged 18 to 49 years, made up the cohort. To estimate repertoire size and how much clonotype sharing occurs between individuals, the study deeply sequenced the blood TCR repertoires of roughly 5 healthy adults. Leukapheresis yielded between about 0.85 and 10 billion PBMCs per donor. Different laboratories and diverse techniques were used to prepare libraries and sequence TCR repertoires, to increase sequencing depth and limit assay-specific biases. For each donor, CD4 naive and CD4 memory were each given three plates, CD8 naive was given two plates, and CD8 memory was given one plate.

Turning to this clone: It lacks a known antigen. No much larger clone exists at a distance of one base, and base qualities are not known.

Results the study describes overall, beyond this receptor: Because the study included a small number of donors, the genetic and exposure-history diversity represented was limited. Incomplete sequencing was indicated by rarefaction of sorted-subset datasets, despite the large sequencing depth. Compared with non-shared clonotypes, the clonotypes found in all four sorted-subset donors had higher generation probabilities. Naive subsets generally had larger estimated clonotype richness than memory subsets. Sharing across a few donors was observed for approximately 5% of naive CD4, around 3.5% of naive CD8, 2.3% of memory CD4, and less than 0.45% of memory CD8 clonotypes. Based on pairwise subsampling, the degree of clonotype sharing among donors was expected to be affected by sequencing depth. Only blood was sampled, and tissue TCR repertoires likely differ from those in blood.

The CDR3, from cysteine to phenylalanine, totals 14 residues. CDR3 DNA only is kept here, 42 bases in frame from base 1. The V end gives up 2 bases and the J end 8 bases, leaving 6 bases in the junction not matched to a gene. Reading the germline V gene (reference sequence) gives CDR1 SGHNT and CDR2 YYREEE. Using the deep immunoSEQ assay, TCR CDR3 regions were amplified from genomic DNA by multiplex PCR. Genomic DNA extracted from each cell subset was distributed evenly over all wells of several immunoSEQ 96-well plates, and each plate served as one replicate. For sorted subsets, approximately 210 ng of genomic DNA, equivalent to around 30,000 T cell genomes, went into each replicate PCR. The purified libraries were quantified using a Qubit 3.0 fluorometer, sized with a Bioanalyzer 2100, and then quantified again using the KAPA Library Quantification kit. A separate single-read 150-cycle Illumina NextSeq 550 flow cell was used to sequence each immunoSEQ 96-well plate. The paper's data handling went like this. Because the immunoSEQ output included only junctional sequences and no quality scores, the filtering could not be the same as the filtering used for full-length reads. To assign V/J genes and CDR3, sequences were annotated against IMGT germline references using PyIR, a Python wrapper for IgBLAST v1.9. Reads with weak V/J assignments (E-value above 1e-6), missing CDR3, stop codons, out-of-frame junctions, or ambiguous translated residues were removed. V3J clonotypes were defined by identical inferred V gene, J gene, and CDR3 amino acid sequence. Percentage overlap between repertoires was calculated by dividing the number of shared unique clonotypes by the size of the smaller repertoire. Three approaches were used to assess repertoire richness: RTK rarefaction, the Chao1 estimator, and Recon v2.1 estimates of unobserved clonotypes. OLGA was used to compute generation probabilities for all TCRbeta clonotypes that the gDNA method yielded from a handful of donors. TCRdb obtained this table from immuneACCESS and retained in-frame rearrangements with V and J assigned. These tables miss some clones; where compared with another copy, unresolved V genes account for less than half of the shortfall, and the remainder is unexplained. V and J calls and clone size are given by that table; D and trimming were obtained from the DNA. The sample yields more than 150,000 clones; about 93% were counted once. The ten largest clonotypes hold around 0.072% of the sample.

Donors were healthy HIV-negative adults with no recently reported acute infections or vaccinations. Every donor was a Caucasian adult residing in Nashville, Tennessee, USA. Magnetic negative selection was used to enrich CD4+ T cells, after which naive cells were positively selected on CD45RA and the negative fraction became the memory subset. Blood was collected by leukapheresis, and PBMCs were isolated by Ficoll-Histopaque density gradient centrifugation and then cryopreserved in liquid nitrogen vapor phase. Analytical flow cytometry was used to check the purity and quantity of each magnetically sorted T cell population. From each sorted fraction, genomic DNA was isolated and quantified by UV absorbance on a Nanodrop 2000c.

This receptor was identified in a woman aged 25-40 years in good health. The sample comprised naive CD4+ T cells sorted from blood. The sample's cell subset or site, from its label and the paper: CD45RA+ positively selected. The chain couples TRBV5-4 to TRBJ1-4; a stretch of 7 junction bases matches TRBD1. The CDR3 region: CASSFQGDGEKLFF. The DNA reads TGTGCCAGCAGCTTTCAGGGGGACGGAGAAAAACTGTTTTTT.